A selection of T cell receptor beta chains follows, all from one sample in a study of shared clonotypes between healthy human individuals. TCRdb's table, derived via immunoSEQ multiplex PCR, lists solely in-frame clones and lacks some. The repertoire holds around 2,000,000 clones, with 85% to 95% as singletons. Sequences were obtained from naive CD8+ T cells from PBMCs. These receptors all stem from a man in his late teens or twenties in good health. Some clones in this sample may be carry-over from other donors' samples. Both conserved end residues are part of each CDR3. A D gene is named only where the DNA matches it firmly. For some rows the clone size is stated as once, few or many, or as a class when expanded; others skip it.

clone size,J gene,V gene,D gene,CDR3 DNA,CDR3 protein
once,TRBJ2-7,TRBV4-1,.,TGCGCCAGCAGCCAAGAACGGGGTCCCTACGAGCAGTACTTC,CASSQERGPYEQYF
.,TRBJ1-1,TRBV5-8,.,TGTGCCAGCAGCGATTACAAACGGGCTTTCTTT,CASSDYKRAFF
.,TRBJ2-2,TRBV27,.,TGTGCCAGCAGCTGGGAAGGATGGGCCGGGGAGCTGTTTTTT,CASSWEGWAGELFF
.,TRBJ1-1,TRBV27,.,TGTGCCAGCAGTTTATTTTGGGGCGGAGCTCGAAACACTGAAGCTTTCTTT,CASSLFWGGARNTEAFF
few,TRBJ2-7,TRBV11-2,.,TGTGCCAGCAGCTCACCCAGCTACGAGCAGTACTTC,CASSSPSYEQYF
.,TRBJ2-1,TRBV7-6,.,TGTGCCAGCAGCCCACCGGGGCTAGCGAATTACAATGAGCAGTTCTTC,CASSPPGLANYNEQFF
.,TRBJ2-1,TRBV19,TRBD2,TGTGCCAGTAGTCCTAGCGGCTTAAACAATGAGCAGTTCTTC,CASSPSGLNNEQFF
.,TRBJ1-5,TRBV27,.,TGTGCCAGCAGTTTGGTGGCGGGTCAGCCCCAGCATTTT,CASSLVAGQPQHF
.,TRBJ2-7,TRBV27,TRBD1,TGTGCCAGCAGTCAAAGGACAGGAGCCTACGAGCAGTACTTC,CASSQRTGAYEQYF
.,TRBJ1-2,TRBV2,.,TGTGCCAGCCGACTTCAAGGCCAAAACTATGGCTACACCTTC,CASRLQGQNYGYTF
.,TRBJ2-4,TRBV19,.,TGTGCCAGTAGTATATTCGGAAACATTCAGTACTTC,CASSIFGNIQYF
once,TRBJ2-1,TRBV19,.,TGTGCCAGTAGTATGGTTAGCGTTCCATCCTACAATGAGCAGTTCTTC,CASSMVSVPSYNEQFF
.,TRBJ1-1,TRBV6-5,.,TGTGCCAGCAGTTACCGGGGACTGGAAGCTTTCTTT,CASSYRGLEAFF
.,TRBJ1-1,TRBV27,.,TGTGCCAGCAGTTTATCGCCAAGGATGAACACTGAAGCTTTCTTT,CASSLSPRMNTEAFF
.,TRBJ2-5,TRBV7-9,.,TGTGCCAGCAGCTCCGACTCGAAGGGAAAGACCCAGTACTTC,CASSSDSKGKTQYF
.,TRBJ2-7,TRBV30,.,TGTGCCTGGAGTGACCGACAGACCCCTTCCTACGAGCAGTACTTC,CAWSDRQTPSYEQYF
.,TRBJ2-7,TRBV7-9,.,TGTGCCAGCAGCCCCAGCTCCTACGAGCAGTACTTC,CASSPSSYEQYF
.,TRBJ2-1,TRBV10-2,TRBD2,TGCGCCAGCAGAGGCGGGAGGGCCGGTGAGCAGTTCTTC,CASRGGRAGEQFF
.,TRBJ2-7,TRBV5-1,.,TGCGCCAGCAGTTTTAGGCTCTCCTACGAGCAGTACTTC,CASSFRLSYEQYF
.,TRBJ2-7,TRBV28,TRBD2,TGTGCCAGCAGTTCGAGGTTGGTGACTAGCGGGTCGAAACCTGACACCTACGAGCAGTACTTC,CASSSRLVTSGSKPDTYEQYF
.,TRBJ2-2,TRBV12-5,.,TGTGCTAGTGGTTTGCCAAACACCGGGGAGCTGTTTTTT,CASGLPNTGELFF
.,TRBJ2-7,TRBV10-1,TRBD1,TGCGCCAGCAGTGAGTTCACCGGGACAGGGTTAGGGTACGAGCAGTACTTC,CASSEFTGTGLGYEQYF
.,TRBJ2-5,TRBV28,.,TGTGCCAGCGGCATGGAGACCCAGTACTTC,CASGMETQYF
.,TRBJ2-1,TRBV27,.,TGTGCCAGCAGTGAACGGGCCTACAATGAGCAGTTCTTC,CASSERAYNEQFF
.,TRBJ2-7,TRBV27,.,TGTGCCAGCCGACAGCACCCCTACGAGCAGTACTTC,CASRQHPYEQYF
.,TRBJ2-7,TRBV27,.,TGTGCCAGCAGTTTATCGATGGGGGCGGTCTACGAGCAGTACTTC,CASSLSMGAVYEQYF
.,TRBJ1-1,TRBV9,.,TGTGCCAGCAGCGTAGGGGATTCAGGGGAAGCTTTCTTT,CASSVGDSGEAFF
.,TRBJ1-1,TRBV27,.,TGTGCCAGCAGCCCACTCGGGCTTATGGACACTGAAGCTTTCTTT,CASSPLGLMDTEAFF
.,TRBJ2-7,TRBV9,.,TGTGCCAGCAGCGGACTACCCTCAACCTCCCCAGGCGAGCAGTACTTC,CASSGLPSTSPGEQYF
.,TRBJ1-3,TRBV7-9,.,TGTGCCAGCAGCTTAGCGATTATTGCAAACACCATATATTTT,CASSLAIIANTIYF
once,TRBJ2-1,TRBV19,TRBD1,TGTGCCAGTAGTATATCAGGGGGCTCCTACAATGAGCAGTTCTTC,CASSISGGSYNEQFF
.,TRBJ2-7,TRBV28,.,TGTGCCAGCAGTTTAGGGATAACCAGGGGCCCCTCTTACGAGCAGTACTTC,CASSLGITRGPSYEQYF
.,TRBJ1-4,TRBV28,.,TGTGCCAGCAGTTTAGGGAGGGGAGCTAATGAAAAACTGTTTTTT,CASSLGRGANEKLFF
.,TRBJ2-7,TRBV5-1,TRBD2,TGCGCCAGCAGCTTGACGGGGGCTAGCGGGAGGGTCTCCAGCTCCTACGAGCAGTACTTC,CASSLTGASGRVSSSYEQYF
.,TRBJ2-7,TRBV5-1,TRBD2,TGCGCCAGCAGCTTGGATATGGCGGGGGCCTACGAGCAGTACTTC,CASSLDMAGAYEQYF
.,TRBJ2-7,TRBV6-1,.,TGTGCCAGCAGTGAGAGGGGCCCGCAAACCTCCTACGAGCAGTACTTC,CASSERGPQTSYEQYF
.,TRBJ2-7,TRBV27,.,TGTGCCAGCAGTTACGAGGGAGGAACCTACGAGCAGTACTTC,CASSYEGGTYEQYF
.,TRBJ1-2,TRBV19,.,TGTGCCAGTAATCCATCACGGGGGGACAACGGGTTTGGCTACACCTTC,CASNPSRGDNGFGYTF
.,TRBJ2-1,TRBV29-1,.,TGCAGCGTTGTTTCTTCGGGTCCCTACAATGAGCAGTTCTTC,CSVVSSGPYNEQFF
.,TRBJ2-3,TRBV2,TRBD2,TGTGCCAGCAGTGAAGCTCTAGCGGGAGTCGTGGGTAAGGCAGATACGCAGTATTTT,CASSEALAGVVGKADTQYF
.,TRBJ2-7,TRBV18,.,TGTGCCAGCTCACCACCGATCGGGCAGGGGTACGAGCAGTACTTC,CASSPPIGQGYEQYF
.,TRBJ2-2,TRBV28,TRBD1,TGTGCCAGCAGTTGGCGGCAGGGGGTGGTTAACCTCGCGAACACCGGGGAGCTGTTTTTT,CASSWRQGVVNLANTGELFF
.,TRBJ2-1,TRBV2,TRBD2,TGTGCCAGCAGTGAAGCGGTACTAGCGGGGGGGAATGAGCAGTTCTTC,CASSEAVLAGGNEQFF
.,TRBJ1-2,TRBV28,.,TGTGCCAGCATGTCCGGGAGGGCGAGCGGCTACACCTTC,CASMSGRASGYTF
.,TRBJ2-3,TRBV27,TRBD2,TGTGCCAGCAGGACCCTAGCGGGGCCCACAGATACGCAGTATTTT,CASRTLAGPTDTQYF
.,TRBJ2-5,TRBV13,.,TGTGCCAGCAGCTTAGTAACAGGCACCCAAGAGACCCAGTACTTC,CASSLVTGTQETQYF
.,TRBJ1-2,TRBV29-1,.,TGCAGCGTTGAAGATCCAGGGATCAACTATGGCTACACCTTC,CSVEDPGINYGYTF
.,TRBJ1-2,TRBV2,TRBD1,TGTGCCATCCACCGGGCGGGACAGGGTGACTATGGCTACACCTTC,CAIHRAGQGDYGYTF
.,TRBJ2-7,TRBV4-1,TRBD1,TGCGCCAGCAGCCAGGGACAGCGGTTGCACTTC,CASSQGQRLHF
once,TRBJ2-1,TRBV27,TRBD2,TGTGCCAGCAGTTTCCTCGGGACTAGCTACAATGAGCAGTTCTTC,CASSFLGTSYNEQFF
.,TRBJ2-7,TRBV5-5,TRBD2,TGTGCCAGCAGCTTGGGGACTAGCGGGACCTACGAGCAGTACTTC,CASSLGTSGTYEQYF
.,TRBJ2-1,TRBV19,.,TGTGCCAGTAGTATCGGGGGGCGTGAGCAGTTCTTC,CASSIGGREQFF
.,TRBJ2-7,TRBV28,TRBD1,TGTGCCAGCAGACCCGGGACAGGGTACCCCTACGAGCAGTACTTC,CASRPGTGYPYEQYF
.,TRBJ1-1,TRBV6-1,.,TGTGCCACCCGGACGGCTGAAGCTTTCTTT,CATRTAEAFF
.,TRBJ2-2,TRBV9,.,TGTGCCAGCGGAGCTAGGAACACCGGGGAGCTGTTTTTT,CASGARNTGELFF